A selection of T cell receptor beta chains follows, all from one sample in a study of blood T cell repertoires in COVID-19. Clones were read by immunoSEQ multiplex PCR, and TCRdb kept only the in-frame ones, dropping some. The sample comprises 60,000 to 75,000 clones, nearly 90% of which are singletons, and roughly 3.1% rests with the top ten. Sequencing input: peripheral blood. The receptors derive from a woman aged 45-60 years with COVID-19, enrolled during active disease. CDR3s include the opening cysteine and the closing phenylalanine or tryptophan. A D gene is named only where the DNA matches it firmly. Part of the rows lack a size; the others show once, few, many or a class for expanded clones.

>TRBV5-1|few|NA|TRBJ2-3
CASSLTPITGGTQYF
TGCGCCAGCAGCTTAACCCCCATAACGGGGGGCACGCAGTATTTT
>TRBV5-1|NA|NA|TRBJ1-1
CASSLAGNTEAFF
TGCGCCAGCAGCTTGGCGGGGAACACTGAAGCTTTCTTT
>TRBV28|NA|NA|TRBJ1-2
CASSLQGNYGYTF
TGTGCCAGCAGCCTACAGGGTAACTATGGCTACACCTTC
>TRBV30|NA|NA|TRBJ1-2
CAWSVRQDSYYGYTF
TGTGCCTGGAGTGTACGACAGGACTCCTACTATGGCTACACCTTC
>TRBV2|NA|TRBD1|TRBJ2-1
CASKSGRGLNEQFF
TGTGCCAGCAAGAGTGGCAGGGGGCTGAATGAGCAGTTCTTC
>TRBV28|NA|TRBD1|TRBJ1-5
CASSLTGVRQPQHF
TGTGCCAGCAGTTTAACAGGGGTGCGACAGCCCCAGCATTTT
>TRBV7-2|NA|TRBD1|TRBJ2-7
CASSLWTGGYEQYF
TGTGCCAGCAGCTTATGGACAGGGGGCTACGAGCAGTACTTC
>TRBV28|NA|TRBD2|TRBJ2-1
CASSSLAGVNNEQFF
TGTGCCAGCAGTTCACTAGCGGGAGTGAATAATGAGCAGTTCTTC
>TRBV9|NA|NA|TRBJ2-1
CASSAVTSYNEQFF
TGTGCCAGCAGCGCAGTAACGTCCTACAATGAGCAGTTCTTC
>TRBV11-2|NA|TRBD2|TRBJ2-2
CASSLVAGPTGELFF
TGTGCCAGCAGCTTGGTAGCGGGACCAACCGGGGAGCTGTTTTTT
>TRBV9|NA|TRBD2|TRBJ2-1
CASSVGLAGNNEQFF
TGTGCCAGCAGCGTAGGACTAGCGGGCAACAATGAGCAGTTCTTC
>TRBV10-2|NA|NA|TRBJ2-1
CASRKRGGSYNEQFF
TGCGCCAGCAGGAAGAGGGGAGGCTCCTACAATGAGCAGTTCTTC
>TRBV7-2|NA|TRBD1|TRBJ2-5
CASTTPGTGEETQYF
TGTGCCAGCACCACCCCCGGGACAGGGGAAGAGACCCAGTACTTC
>TRBV5-6|NA|NA|TRBJ1-2
CASSLGLGYTF
TGTGCCAGCAGCTTGGGGCTTGGCTACACCTTC
>TRBV10-3|NA|TRBD1|TRBJ2-1
CAISESPRQGLNEQFF
TGTGCCATCAGTGAGTCGCCGCGACAGGGTCTGAATGAGCAGTTCTTC
>TRBV9|NA|TRBD2|TRBJ2-3
CASSVVGSGSFDTQYF
TGTGCCAGCAGCGTAGTTGGTAGCGGGAGTTTTGATACGCAGTATTTT
>TRBV19|NA|NA|TRBJ1-3
CASSALRGSGNTIYF
TGTGCCAGTAGTGCCCTCAGGGGCTCTGGAAACACCATATATTTT
>TRBV5-4|once|NA|TRBJ2-5
CASSSFREGRSQYF
TGTGCCAGCAGCTCCTTTAGGGAAGGGAGGTCCCAGTACTTC
>TRBV29-1|once|NA|TRBJ2-1
CSVGTPGFEQFF
TGCAGCGTTGGAACCCCAGGGTTTGAGCAGTTCTTC
>TRBV3-1/TRBV3-2|NA|NA|TRBJ2-7
CASSQDGGPYEQYF
TGTGCCAGCAGCCAAGACGGAGGACCCTACGAGCAGTACTTC
>TRBV5-1|NA|NA|TRBJ1-2
CASSSGVDYGYTF
TGCGCCAGCAGCTCGGGGGTTGACTATGGCTACACCTTC
>TRBV9|NA|TRBD2|TRBJ2-2
CASSDSGRAGGELFF
TGTGCCAGCAGCGATAGCGGGAGGGCCGGCGGGGAGCTGTTTTTT
>TRBV28|NA|TRBD2|TRBJ2-1
CASSFRTSGLYNEQFF
TGTGCCAGCAGTTTCCGGACTAGCGGGCTCTACAATGAGCAGTTCTTC
>TRBV5-6|NA|TRBD1|TRBJ2-2
CASSGTGDAGELFF
TGTGCCAGCAGCGGGACAGGGGACGCCGGGGAGCTGTTTTTT
>TRBV28|NA|NA|TRBJ2-5
CASIGGDGLETQYF
TGTGCCAGCATTGGGGGCGACGGTTTAGAGACCCAGTACTTC
>TRBV4-1|NA|TRBD2|TRBJ2-5
CASSLEVAGVTKTQYF
TGCGCCAGCAGCCTCGAGGTAGCGGGAGTAACAAAGACCCAGTACTTC
>TRBV28|once|NA|TRBJ2-2
CASRAVNEDTGELFF
TGTGCCAGCAGAGCCGTAAACGAGGACACCGGGGAGCTGTTTTTT
>TRBV29-1|NA|TRBD2|TRBJ2-3
CSLTSGSVYTQYF
TGCAGCCTGACTAGCGGGAGTGTTTACACGCAGTATTTT
>TRBV10-3|once|NA|TRBJ2-7
CAISEGGQTYEQYF
TGTGCCATCAGTGAAGGGGGACAAACCTACGAGCAGTACTTC
>TRBV19|NA|TRBD2|TRBJ2-2
CASSIKTSGRVGELFF
TGTGCCAGTAGTATAAAGACTAGCGGGAGGGTCGGGGAGCTGTTTTTT
>TRBV19|NA|NA|TRBJ2-6
CASTGIESGANVLTF
TGTGCCAGTACGGGGATTGAGTCTGGGGCCAACGTCCTGACTTTC
>TRBV6-2/TRBV6-3|NA|NA|TRBJ2-1
CASSPKGLGVDEQFF
TGTGCCAGCAGCCCCAAGGGGCTAGGTGTGGATGAGCAGTTCTTC
>TRBV7-3|NA|TRBD1|TRBJ2-3
CASSQTTQGNTQYF
TGTGCCAGCAGCCAAACCACACAGGGGAATACGCAGTATTTT
>TRBV9|NA|TRBD2|TRBJ2-1
CASSPRTSGRLGEQFF
TGTGCCAGCAGCCCGCGGACTAGCGGGAGGTTGGGTGAGCAGTTCTTC
>TRBV10-1|few|NA|TRBJ2-7
CASSETYYGEQYF
TGCGCCAGCAGTGAGACCTACTACGGCGAGCAGTACTTC
>TRBV7-2|once|TRBD1|TRBJ1-5
CASSPTGGDQPQHF
TGTGCCAGCAGCCCCACAGGGGGGGATCAGCCCCAGCATTTT
>TRBV7-9|NA|TRBD2|TRBJ2-7
CASMAGVGEQYF
TGTGCCAGCATGGCGGGAGTAGGCGAGCAGTACTTC
>TRBV19|once|NA|TRBJ2-7
CASSERAGYSYEQYF
TGTGCCAGTAGTGAAAGGGCGGGATATTCCTACGAGCAGTACTTC
>TRBV9|NA|NA|TRBJ2-7
CASSVGLANYEQYF
TGTGCCAGCAGCGTAGGGCTAGCTAACTACGAGCAGTACTTC
>TRBV5-6|once|NA|TRBJ2-2
CASSSLTKNTGELFF
TGTGCCAGCAGCTCCCTTACTAAGAACACCGGGGAGCTGTTTTTT
>TRBV1|NA|NA|TRBJ2-1
CTSSQEIMAGDSEQFF
TGCACCAGCAGCCAAGAGATAATGGCGGGAGATAGTGAGCAGTTCTTC
>TRBV6-5|NA|NA|TRBJ1-4
CASSYLPTGFNEKLFF
TGTGCCAGCAGTTACCTCCCCACAGGTTTTAATGAAAAACTGTTTTTT
>TRBV12-3/TRBV12-4|once|NA|TRBJ1-1
CASRGTFEAFF
TGTGCCAGCAGAGGGACATTTGAAGCTTTCTTT